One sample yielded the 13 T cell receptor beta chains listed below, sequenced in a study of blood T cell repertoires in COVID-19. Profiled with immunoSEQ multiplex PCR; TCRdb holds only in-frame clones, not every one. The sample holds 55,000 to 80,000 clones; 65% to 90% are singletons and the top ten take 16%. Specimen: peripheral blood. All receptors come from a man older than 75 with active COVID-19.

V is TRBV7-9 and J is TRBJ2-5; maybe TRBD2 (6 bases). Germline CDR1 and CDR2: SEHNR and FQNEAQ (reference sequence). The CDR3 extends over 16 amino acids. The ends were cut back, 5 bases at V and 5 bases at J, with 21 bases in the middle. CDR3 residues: CASSDNRDSFRETQYF. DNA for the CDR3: TGTGCCAGCAGCGACAACCGGGACTCCTTTCGGGAGACCCAGTACTTC.

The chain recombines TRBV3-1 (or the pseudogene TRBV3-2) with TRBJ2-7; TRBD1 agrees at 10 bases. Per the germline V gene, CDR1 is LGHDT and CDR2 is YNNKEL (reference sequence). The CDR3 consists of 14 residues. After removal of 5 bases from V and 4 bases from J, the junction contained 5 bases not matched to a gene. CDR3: CASSATGGTYEQYF. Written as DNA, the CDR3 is TGTGCCAGCAGCGCGACAGGGGGCACGTACGAGCAGTACTTC.

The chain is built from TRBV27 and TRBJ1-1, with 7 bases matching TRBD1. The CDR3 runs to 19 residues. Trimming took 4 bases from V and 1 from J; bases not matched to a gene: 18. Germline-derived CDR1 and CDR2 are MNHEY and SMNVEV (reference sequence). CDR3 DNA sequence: TGTGCCAGCAGTTCAAGTCCGGGACAGACCTTCGGTGGGAACACTGAAGCTTTCTTT. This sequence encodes CASSSSPGQTFGGNTEAFF.

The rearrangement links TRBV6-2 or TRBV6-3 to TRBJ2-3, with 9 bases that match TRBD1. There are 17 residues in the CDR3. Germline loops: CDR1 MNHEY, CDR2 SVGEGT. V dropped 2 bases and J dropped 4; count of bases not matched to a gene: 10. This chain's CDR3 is CASSYLPGQGSPDTQYF. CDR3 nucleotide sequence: TGTGCCAGCAGTTACCTACCGGGACAGGGTTCCCCAGATACGCAGTATTTT.

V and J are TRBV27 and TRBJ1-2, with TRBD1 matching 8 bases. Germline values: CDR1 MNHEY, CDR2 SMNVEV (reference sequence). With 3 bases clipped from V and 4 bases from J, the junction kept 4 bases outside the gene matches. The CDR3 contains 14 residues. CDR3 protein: CASSFRTGSYGYTF. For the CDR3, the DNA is TGTGCCAGCAGTTTTCGGACAGGGTCCTATGGCTACACCTTC.

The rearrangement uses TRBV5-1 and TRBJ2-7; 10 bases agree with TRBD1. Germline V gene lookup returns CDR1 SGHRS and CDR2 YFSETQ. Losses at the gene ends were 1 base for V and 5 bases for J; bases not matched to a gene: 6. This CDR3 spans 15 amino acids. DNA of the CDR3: TGCGCCAGCAGCTTGAGGGCCGGGACAGGGGACGAGCAGTACTTC. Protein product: CASSLRAGTGDEQYF.

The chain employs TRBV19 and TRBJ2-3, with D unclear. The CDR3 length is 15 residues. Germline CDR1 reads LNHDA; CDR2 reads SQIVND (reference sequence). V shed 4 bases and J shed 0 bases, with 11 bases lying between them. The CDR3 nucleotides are TGTGCCAGTAGTAACGTGGGCCCTAGCACAGATACGCAGTATTTT. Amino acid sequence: CASSNVGPSTDTQYF.

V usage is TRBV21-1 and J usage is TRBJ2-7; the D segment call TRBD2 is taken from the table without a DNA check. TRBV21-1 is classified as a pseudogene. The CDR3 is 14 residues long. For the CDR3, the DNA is TGTGCCAGCCCCACGCGACTAGTCTCTCGCGAGCAGTACTTC. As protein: CASPTRLVSREQYF.

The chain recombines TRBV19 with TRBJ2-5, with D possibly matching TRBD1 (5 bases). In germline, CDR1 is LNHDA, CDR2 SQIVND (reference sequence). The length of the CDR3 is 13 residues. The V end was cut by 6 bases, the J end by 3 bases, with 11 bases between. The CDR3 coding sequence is TGTGCCAGTAGGCAGGGATTTAAAGAGACCCAGTACTTC. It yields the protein CASRQGFKETQYF.

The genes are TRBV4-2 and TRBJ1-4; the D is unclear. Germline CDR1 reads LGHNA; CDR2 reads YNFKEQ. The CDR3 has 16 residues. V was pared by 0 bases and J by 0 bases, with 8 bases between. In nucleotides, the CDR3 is TGTGCCAGCAGCCAAGATGTAACAGCAACTAATGAAAAACTGTTTTTT. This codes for CASSQDVTATNEKLFF.

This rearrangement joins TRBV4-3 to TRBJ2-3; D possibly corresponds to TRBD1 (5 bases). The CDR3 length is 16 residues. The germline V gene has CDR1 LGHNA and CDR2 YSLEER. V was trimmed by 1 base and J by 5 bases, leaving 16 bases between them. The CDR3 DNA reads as TGCGCCAGCAGCCAAGGAATAAGGGGTTCCGGAGATACGCAGTATTTT. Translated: CASSQGIRGSGDTQYF.

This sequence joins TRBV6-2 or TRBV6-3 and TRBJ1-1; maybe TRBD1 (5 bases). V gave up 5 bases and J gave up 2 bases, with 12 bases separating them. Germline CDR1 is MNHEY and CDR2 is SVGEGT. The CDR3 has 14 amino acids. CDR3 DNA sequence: TGTGCCAGCAGTGCCCTCAGGGATAACACTGAAGCTTTCTTT. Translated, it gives CASSALRDNTEAFF.

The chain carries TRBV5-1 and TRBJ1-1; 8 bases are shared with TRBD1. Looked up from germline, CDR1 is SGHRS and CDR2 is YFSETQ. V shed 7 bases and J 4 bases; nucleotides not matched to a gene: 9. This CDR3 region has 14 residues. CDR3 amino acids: CASGKTGGFTEAFF. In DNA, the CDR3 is TGCGCCAGCGGCAAAACAGGGGGTTTCACTGAAGCTTTCTTT.